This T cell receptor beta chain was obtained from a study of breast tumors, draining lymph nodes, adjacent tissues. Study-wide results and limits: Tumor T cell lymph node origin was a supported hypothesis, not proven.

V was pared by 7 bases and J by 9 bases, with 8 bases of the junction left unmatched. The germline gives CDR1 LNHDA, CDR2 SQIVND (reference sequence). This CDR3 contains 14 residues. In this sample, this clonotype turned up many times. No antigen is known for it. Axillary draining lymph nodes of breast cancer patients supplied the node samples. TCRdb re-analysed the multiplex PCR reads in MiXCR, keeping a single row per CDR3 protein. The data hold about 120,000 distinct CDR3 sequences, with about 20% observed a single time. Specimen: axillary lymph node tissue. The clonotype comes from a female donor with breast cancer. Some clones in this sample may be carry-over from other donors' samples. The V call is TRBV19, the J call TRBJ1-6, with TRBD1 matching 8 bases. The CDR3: CASTGRGTGSPLHF. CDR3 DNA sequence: TGTGCCAGTACGGGCAGGGGGACAGGTTCACCCCTCCACTTT.